This T cell receptor beta chain was sequenced in a study of T cells in localized non-small cell lung cancer. The data were produced by immunoSEQ multiplex PCR, yet TCRdb's version contains in-frame clones alone and is incomplete. The table records 20,000 to 25,000 clones, less than 90% of them present only once. Findings and caveats of the study: Median detection of top 100 tumor clones in adjacent lung was around 60 clones.

Of note for this clone: No antigen is known for it.

Germline V CDR1 and CDR2: SGHTA, FQGNSA. Germline trimming cut 3 bases from V and 2 bases from J; bases unmatched to any gene: 3. The CDR3 consists of 14 residues. The TCR originated in a male donor aged 60 or over with stage I lung adenocarcinoma. Source: peripheral blood, taken before any cancer treatment. The rearrangement uses TRBV7-2 and TRBJ2-7; 8 bases align to TRBD1. CDR3 in amino acids: CASSFGTGAYEQYF. The CDR3 DNA reads TGTGCCAGCAGCTTTGGGACAGGTGCCTACGAGCAGTACTTC.